Listed here are 2 T cell receptor beta chains from one sample, sequenced in a study of T cells after yellow fever vaccination (dated by TCRdb to the late 2010s). This specimen's treatment or condition label, per the study, means: live attenuated yellow fever vaccine strain. The protocol used for the library was 5' RACE. The sequencer listed for this sample is Illumina HiSeq 2500. TCRdb reprocessed the public reads (quality trimming at Q25 with fastp, clone calling with MiXCR) and kept in-frame beta chains. Rows with one shared CDR3 protein collapse into an entry with the most common genes and DNA. The sample table holds more than 350,000 distinct CDR3 sequences, of which 11% were seen once. The ten top clones hold roughly a sixth of the sample. Sequenced material: PBMCs, taken on the day of the first yellow fever vaccination. The receptors derive from a man between 18 and 29 years old who received the YFV17D yellow fever vaccine.

The table lists this clonotype with a few counts. V gene TRBV6-1 combines with J gene TRBJ1-2; D remains ambiguous. V lost 0 bases and J 4 bases, leaving 6 bases between the germline ends. The CDR3 has 13 residues. CDR1 is MNHNS, CDR2 SASEGT, per germline. The CDR3 region has the DNA TGTGCCAGCAGTGAAGCGACGGGCTATGGCTACACCTTC. Amino acid sequence: CASSEATGYGYTF.

This clonotype was observed a handful of times. The rearrangement links TRBV20-1 to TRBJ1-5; 7 positions agree with TRBD1. CDR1 DFQATT and CDR2 SNEGSKA come from the germline V gene (reference sequence). This CDR3 comprises 12 residues. The ends lost 5 bases at V and 10 bases at J; junction bases unmatched: 8. DNA for the CDR3: TGCAGTGCTCCACAGGGGAACAGACCCCAGCATTTT. Protein sequence: CSAPQGNRPQHF.